This record covers a single T cell receptor (beta chain). Its matching antigen is unknown. These data belong to a study of post-analysis software for immune sequencing data. About the research overall: Recorded subtypes: relapsing-remitting, secondary progressive, progressive-relapsing; some patients unannotated. Points from the study as a whole: Strong co-clustering by F measure was seen for same-batch samples. Patients used about five TRBV segments, including TRBV5-6, TRBV5-1 and TRBV20-1, more often than controls. For normalized Chao1 diversity, multiple sclerosis patients scored significantly lower than controls did.

Unique-molecular-identifier-tagged TCR beta cDNA libraries were used. A population of about 0.9 to 10 million T cells gave rise to roughly 0.5 million cDNA molecules. One entry per CDR3 protein, called by TCRdb with MiXCR from the PCR reads. In the table there are a few hundred thousand distinct CDR3 sequences, approximately 38% of which are singletons. This CDR3 has 18 residues. Germline-derived CDR1 and CDR2 are MGHDK and SYGVNS. V dropped 1 base and J dropped 3; count of bases not matched to a gene: 10. The sequenced material came from blood. This chain links TRBV25-1 with TRBJ1-2; 11 bases are shared with TRBD1. This TCR was sampled from a girl aged 2 to 9 with multiple sclerosis. The DNA for the CDR3 is TGTGCCAGCAGTGAATTTGAGGGGACAGGGGGAAAGGACTATGGCTACACCTTC. Its translation is CASSEFEGTGGKDYGYTF.